Sequencing of this T cell receptor (beta chain) was carried out in a study of metastatic and nonmetastatic thyroid tumors. Study information: Repertoire comparison spanned blood and tumor or nodule tissue of malignant and benign thyroid patients.

Every patient underwent thyroid surgery untreated. This clone was seen repeatedly, ten times or more. The antigen is undetermined. This may be a read error: a much more frequent sequence differs by one nucleotide. Per the original methods: The study built a papillary thyroid cancer distant-metastasis classifier from CDR3 differences across clinicopathological groups. Through MiXCR, TCRdb re-clonotyped the PCR reads. Here the V and J calls rest on TCRdb's processing, not on the authors' analysis. The sample records around 20,000 clones, 23% being singletons. Whole-study findings and limits: It was reportedly found that TCR beta diversity was significantly higher in malignant thyroid tumors than in benign nodules, a difference seen in both blood and tumor samples.

The TCR comes from a male donor with papillary thyroid cancer or a benign thyroid nodule (not recorded which). Some clones in this sample may be carry-over from other donors' samples. Sequencing was carried out using blood.

CDR3 sequence (DNA): TGTGCCAGTATGTCGGGGGACTTGGACACTGAAGCTTTCTTT. It specifies CASMSGDLDTEAFF. This rearrangement joins TRBV6-1 to TRBJ1-1, with D tentatively TRBD1 (5 bases). In germline, CDR1 is MNHNS, CDR2 SASEGT. Trimming cost V 9 bases and J 3 bases, with 17 bases left between them. The CDR3 is 14 residues long.